Presented here are 6 T cell receptor beta chains from one specimen sequenced in a study of blood T cell repertoires in COVID-19. Measured with immunoSEQ multiplex PCR; TCRdb has only the in-frame clones, and not every one. The top ten hold about a tenth of the sample, which has approximately 140,000 clones, about four fifths seen once. Material: peripheral blood. The receptors were sampled from a man aged 35 to 55 with active or convalescent COVID-19.

The chain employs TRBV27 and TRBJ1-1, with TRBD1 matching over 7 bases. The germline V gene has CDR1 MNHEY and CDR2 SMNVEV (reference sequence). There are 15 residues in the CDR3. The junction had 9 bases not matched to a gene; V was cut back by 7 bases and J by 1 base. DNA for the CDR3: TGTGCCAGCAATACACAGGGGTTGGGGAACACTGAAGCTTTCTTT. Protein: CASNTQGLGNTEAFF.

The V call is TRBV29-1, the J call TRBJ2-2; D might be TRBD1 (6 bases). The CDR3 extends over 12 amino acids. Per the germline V gene, CDR1 is SQVTM and CDR2 is ANQGSEA. V was pared by 7 bases and J by 6 bases, with 12 bases between. CDR3 nucleotides: TGCAGCGCGGGACATGGGCCCGGGGAGCTGTTTTTT. Translation gives CSAGHGPGELFF.

The rearrangement links TRBV6-2 or TRBV6-3 to TRBJ2-7; 10 bases align to TRBD2. The junction had 14 bases not matched to a gene; V was cut back by 2 bases and J by 7 bases. Germline-derived CDR1 and CDR2 are MNHEY and SVGEGT. The CDR3 totals 17 residues. The CDR3, as DNA: TGTGCCAGCAGTTACGATCCTAGCGGGGGCCCCTCCTTTGAGCAGTACTTC. This codes for CASSYDPSGGPSFEQYF.

The chain uses TRBV5-1 and TRBJ2-3; TRBD2 might be the D (6 bases). Per germline, CDR1 SGHRS and CDR2 YFSETQ. This CDR3 has 15 residues. Deletions cut 4 bases from V and 4 bases from J, with 16 bases between. CDR3 DNA sequence: TGCGCCAGCAGCCCGGAAGGGCGGGGAGCAGATACGCAGTATTTT. Translated: CASSPEGRGADTQYF.

The chain couples TRBV18 to TRBJ1-1; the D is unclear. This CDR3 spans 14 amino acids. V was clipped by 3 bases and J by 0 bases, with 8 bases between them. CDR1 is KGHSH, CDR2 LQKENI, per germline. CDR3 sequence: CASSPPSLNTEAFF. Here the CDR3 DNA reads TGTGCCAGCTCACCGCCGAGTTTGAACACTGAAGCTTTCTTT. Drawing the rest from reference TRBV18 and TRBJ1-1, the complete variable domain is NAGVMQNPRHLVRRRGQEARLRCSPMKGHSHVYWYRQLPEEGLKFMVYLQKENIIDESGMPKERFSAEFPKEGPSILRIQQVVRGDSAAYFCASSPPSLNTEAFFGQGTRLTVV.

The chain recombines TRBV7-2 with TRBJ2-2, with 11 bases aligning to TRBD2. Germline V gene data show CDR1 as SGHTA and CDR2 as FQGNSA. Trimming removed 8 bases from V and 0 bases from J; junction bases left unmatched: 2. The CDR3 loop spans 15 amino acids. DNA of the CDR3: TGTGCCAGCCGGGGACTAGCGGCGAACACCGGGGAGCTGTTTTTT. Protein product: CASRGLAANTGELFF.